This TCR beta chain was sequenced in a study of T cells in Graves' hyperthyroidism and ophthalmopathy. The investigators amplified TCR beta CDR3 regions from RNA transcripts. The study used the HTBI primer set for a first-round RT-PCR of the TCR CDR3. Each CDR3 protein gets one entry after TCRdb re-called the multiplex PCR reads with MiXCR. The sample holds some 460,000 distinct CDR3 sequences, about a sixth seen once. The germline V gene has CDR1 SGHTA and CDR2 FQGNSA. The CDR3 length is 15 residues. Trimming at V came to 5 bases and at J to 5 bases, leaving 7 bases not matched to a gene. This clonotype was seen many times.

The receptor's source is a woman aged 18-35 years with Graves' hyperthyroidism. Source material: blood. The rearrangement joins TRBV7-2 to TRBJ1-5, with TRBD1 identical over 9 bases. The CDR3 sequence is CASSLWTGVDQPQHF. In DNA, the CDR3 is TGTGCCAGCAGCCTCTGGACAGGGGTGGATCAGCCCCAGCATTTT.